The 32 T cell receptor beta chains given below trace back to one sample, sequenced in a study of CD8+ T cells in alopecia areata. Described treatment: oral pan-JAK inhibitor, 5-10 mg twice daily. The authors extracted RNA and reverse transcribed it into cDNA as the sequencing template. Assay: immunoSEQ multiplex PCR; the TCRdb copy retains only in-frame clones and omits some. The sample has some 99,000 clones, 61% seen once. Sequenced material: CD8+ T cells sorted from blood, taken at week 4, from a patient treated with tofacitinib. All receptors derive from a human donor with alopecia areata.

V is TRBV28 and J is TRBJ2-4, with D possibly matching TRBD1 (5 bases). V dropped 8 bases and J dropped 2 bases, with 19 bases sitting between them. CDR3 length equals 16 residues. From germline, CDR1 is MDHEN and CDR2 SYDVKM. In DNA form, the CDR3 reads TGTGCCAGCTACGCATCCGGGTGGGGCCCCAAAAACATTCAGTACTTC. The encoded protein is CASYASGWGPKNIQYF.

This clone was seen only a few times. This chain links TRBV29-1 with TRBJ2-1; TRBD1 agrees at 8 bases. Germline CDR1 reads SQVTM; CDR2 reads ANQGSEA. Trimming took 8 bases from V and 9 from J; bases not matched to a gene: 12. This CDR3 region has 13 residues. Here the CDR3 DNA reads TGCAGCACAGGGGGTTCTAGCTTTGGTGAGCAGTTCTTC. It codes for CSTGGSSFGEQFF.

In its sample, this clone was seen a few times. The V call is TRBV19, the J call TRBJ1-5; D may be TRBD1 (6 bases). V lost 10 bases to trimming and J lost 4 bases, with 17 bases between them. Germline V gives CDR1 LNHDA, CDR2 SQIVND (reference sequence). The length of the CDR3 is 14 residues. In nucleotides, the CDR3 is TGTGCCACTTACCTACAGGGAGAGAATCAGCCCCAGCATTTT. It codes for CATYLQGENQPQHF.

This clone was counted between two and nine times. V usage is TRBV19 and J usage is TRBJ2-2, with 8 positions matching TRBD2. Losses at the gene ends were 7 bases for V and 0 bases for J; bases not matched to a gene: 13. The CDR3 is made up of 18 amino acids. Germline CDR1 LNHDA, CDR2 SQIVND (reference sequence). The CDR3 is CASTVAERGLANTGELFF. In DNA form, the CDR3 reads TGTGCCAGTACAGTCGCTGAGCGGGGGTTAGCGAACACCGGGGAGCTGTTTTTT.

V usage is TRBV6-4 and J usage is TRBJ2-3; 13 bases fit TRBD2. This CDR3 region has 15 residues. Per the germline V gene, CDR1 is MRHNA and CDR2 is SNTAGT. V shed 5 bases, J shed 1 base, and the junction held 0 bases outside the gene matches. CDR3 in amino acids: CASSTSGGGTDTQYF. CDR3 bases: TGTGCCAGCAGTACTAGCGGGGGGGGCACAGATACGCAGTATTTT.

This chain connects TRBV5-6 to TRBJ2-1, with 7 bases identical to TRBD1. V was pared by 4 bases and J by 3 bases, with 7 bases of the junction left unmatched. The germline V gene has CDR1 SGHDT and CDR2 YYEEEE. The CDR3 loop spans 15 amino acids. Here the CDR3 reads CASSPPGQNYNEQFF. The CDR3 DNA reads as TGTGCCAGCAGCCCGCCGGGACAGAACTACAATGAGCAGTTCTTC.

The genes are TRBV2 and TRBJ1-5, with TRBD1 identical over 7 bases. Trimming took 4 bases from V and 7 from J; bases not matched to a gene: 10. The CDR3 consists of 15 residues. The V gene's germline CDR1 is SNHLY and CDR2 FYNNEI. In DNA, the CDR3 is TGTGCCAGCAGTGGTTTAACAGGGGCGGGACAGCCCCAGCATTTT. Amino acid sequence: CASSGLTGAGQPQHF.

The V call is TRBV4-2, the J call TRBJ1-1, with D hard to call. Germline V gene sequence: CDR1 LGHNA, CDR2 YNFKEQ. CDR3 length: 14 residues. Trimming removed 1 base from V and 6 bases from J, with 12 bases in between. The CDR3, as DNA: TGTGCCAGCAGCCAAGGGGGAGGGAATTCTGAAGCTTTCTTT. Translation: CASSQGGGNSEAFF.

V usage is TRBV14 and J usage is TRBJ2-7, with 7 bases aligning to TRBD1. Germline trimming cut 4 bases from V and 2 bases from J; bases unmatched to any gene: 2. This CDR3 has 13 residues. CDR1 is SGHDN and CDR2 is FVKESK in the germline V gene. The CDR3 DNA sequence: TGTGCCAGCAGCCTGGGACAGACCTACGAGCAGTACTTC. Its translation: CASSLGQTYEQYF.

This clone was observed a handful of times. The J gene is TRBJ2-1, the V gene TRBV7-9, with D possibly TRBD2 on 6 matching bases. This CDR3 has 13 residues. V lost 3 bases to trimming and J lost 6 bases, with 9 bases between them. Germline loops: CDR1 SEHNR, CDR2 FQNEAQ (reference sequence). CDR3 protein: CASSFYGGNEQFF. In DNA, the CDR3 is TGTGCCAGCAGCTTTTACGGGGGCAATGAGCAGTTCTTC. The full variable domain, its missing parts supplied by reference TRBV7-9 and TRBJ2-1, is DTGVSQNPRHKITKRGQNVTFRCDPISEHNRLYWYRQTLGQGPEFLTYFQNEAQLEKSRLLSDRFSAERPKGSFSTLEIQRTEQGDSAMYLCASSFYGGNEQFFGPGTRLTVL.

CDR3 sequence: CASSWTGDVLTF. The CDR3 nucleotides are TGTGCCAGCAGCTGGACGGGAGACGTCCTGACTTTC. The chain is built from TRBV5-8 and TRBJ2-6; the D gene is possibly TRBD2 (6 bases). There are 12 residues in the CDR3. The germline V gene encodes CDR1 SGHTS and CDR2 YDEGEE. Between the trimmed V and J ends, which lost 3 bases and 11 bases, there was a span of 9 bases.

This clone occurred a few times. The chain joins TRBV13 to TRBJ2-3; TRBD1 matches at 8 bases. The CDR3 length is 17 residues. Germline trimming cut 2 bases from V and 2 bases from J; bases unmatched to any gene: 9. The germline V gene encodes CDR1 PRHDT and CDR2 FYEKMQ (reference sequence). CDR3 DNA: TGTGCCAGCAGCTTAAAGTTGTGGACAGGGAACACAGATACGCAGTATTTT. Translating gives CASSLKLWTGNTDTQYF. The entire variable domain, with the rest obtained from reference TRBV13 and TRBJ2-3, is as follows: AAGVIQSPRHLIKEKRETATLKCYPIPRHDTVYWYQQGPGQDPQFLISFYEKMQSDKGSIPDRFSAQQFSDYHSELNMSSLELGDSALYFCASSLKLWTGNTDTQYFGPGTRLTVL.

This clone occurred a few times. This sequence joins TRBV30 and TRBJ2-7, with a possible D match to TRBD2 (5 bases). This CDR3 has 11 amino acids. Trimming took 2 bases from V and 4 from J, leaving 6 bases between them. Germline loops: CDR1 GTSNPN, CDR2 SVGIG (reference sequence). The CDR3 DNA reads TGTGCCTGGAGTTCGGGGTACGAGCAGTACTTC. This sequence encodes CAWSSGYEQYF.

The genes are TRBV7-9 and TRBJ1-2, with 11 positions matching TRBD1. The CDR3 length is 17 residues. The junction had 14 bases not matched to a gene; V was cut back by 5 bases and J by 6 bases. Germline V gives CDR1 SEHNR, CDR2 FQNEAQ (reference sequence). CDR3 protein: CASSKPNWDRGSNGYTF. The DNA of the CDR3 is TGTGCCAGCAGCAAACCCAATTGGGACAGGGGGAGTAATGGCTACACCTTC.

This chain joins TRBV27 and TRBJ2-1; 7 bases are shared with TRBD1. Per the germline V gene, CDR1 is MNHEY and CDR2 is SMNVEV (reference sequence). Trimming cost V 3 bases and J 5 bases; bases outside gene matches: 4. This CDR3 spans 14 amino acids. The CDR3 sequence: CASSLPGGNNEQFF. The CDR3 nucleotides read TGTGCCAGCAGTTTGCCAGGGGGTAACAATGAGCAGTTCTTC.

In DNA, the CDR3 is TGTGCCAGCAGCTTAACCGGTCTGGCCTATGGCTACACCTTC. Its protein product is CASSLTGLAYGYTF. This chain uses TRBV7-9 with TRBJ1-2, with D unclear. Trimming left V 2 bases short and J 4 bases short, with 11 bases between. This CDR3 has 14 residues. Germline V gene lookup returns CDR1 SEHNR and CDR2 FQNEAQ (reference sequence).

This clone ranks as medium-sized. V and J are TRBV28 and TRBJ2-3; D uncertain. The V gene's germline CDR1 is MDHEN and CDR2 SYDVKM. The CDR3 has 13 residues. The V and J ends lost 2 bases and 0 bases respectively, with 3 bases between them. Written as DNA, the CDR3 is TGTGCCAGCAGTTTAGACAGCACAGATACGCAGTATTTT. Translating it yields CASSLDSTDTQYF.

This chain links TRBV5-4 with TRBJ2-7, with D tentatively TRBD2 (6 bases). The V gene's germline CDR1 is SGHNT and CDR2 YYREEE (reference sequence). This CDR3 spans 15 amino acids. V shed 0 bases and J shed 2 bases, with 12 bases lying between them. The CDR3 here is CASSLEAGGTYEQYF. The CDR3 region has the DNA TGTGCCAGCAGCTTGGAAGCCGGGGGTACCTACGAGCAGTACTTC. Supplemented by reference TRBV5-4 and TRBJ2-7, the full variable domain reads ETGVTQSPTHLIKTRGQQVTLRCSSQSGHNTVSWYQQALGQGPQFIFQYYREEENGRGNFPPRFSGLQFPNYSSELNVNALELDDSALYLCASSLEAGGTYEQYFGPGTRLTVT.

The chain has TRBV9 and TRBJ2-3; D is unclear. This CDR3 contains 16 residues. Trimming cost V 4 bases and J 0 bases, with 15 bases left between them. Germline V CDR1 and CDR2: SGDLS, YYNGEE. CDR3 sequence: CASSPQDTASTDTQYF. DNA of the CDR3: TGTGCCAGCAGCCCTCAAGATACAGCGAGCACAGATACGCAGTATTTT.

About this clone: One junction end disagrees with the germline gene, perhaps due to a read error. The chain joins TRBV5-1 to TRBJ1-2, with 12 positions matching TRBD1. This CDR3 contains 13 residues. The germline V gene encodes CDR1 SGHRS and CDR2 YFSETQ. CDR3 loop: CASSLAGTGGVVF. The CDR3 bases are TGCGCCAGCAGCTTGGCCGGGACAGGGGGCGTCGTCTTC.

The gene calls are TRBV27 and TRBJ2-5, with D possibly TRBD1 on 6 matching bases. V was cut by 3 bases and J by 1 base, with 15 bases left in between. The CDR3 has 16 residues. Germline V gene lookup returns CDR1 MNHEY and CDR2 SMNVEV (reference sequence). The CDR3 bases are TGTGCCAGCAGTTTCGGAATACAGGGAACCCAAGAGACCCAGTACTTC. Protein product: CASSFGIQGTQETQYF.

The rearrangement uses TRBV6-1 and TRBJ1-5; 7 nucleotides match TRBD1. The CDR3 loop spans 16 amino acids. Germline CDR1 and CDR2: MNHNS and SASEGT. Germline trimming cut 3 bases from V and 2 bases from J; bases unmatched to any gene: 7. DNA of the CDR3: TGTGCCAGCAGTGAGGAACAGGGGTCGGGCAATCAGCCCCAGCATTTT. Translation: CASSEEQGSGNQPQHF.

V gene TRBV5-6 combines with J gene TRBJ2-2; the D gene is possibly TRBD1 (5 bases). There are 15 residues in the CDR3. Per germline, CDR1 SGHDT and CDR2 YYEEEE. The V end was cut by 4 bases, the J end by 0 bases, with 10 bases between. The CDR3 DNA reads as TGTGCCAGCAGCCGAGACAGTCCGAACACCGGGGAGCTGTTTTTT. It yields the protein CASSRDSPNTGELFF. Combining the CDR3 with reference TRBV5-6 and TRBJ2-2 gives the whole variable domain DAGVTQSPTHLIKTRGQQVTLRCSPKSGHDTVSWYQQALGQGPQFIFQYYEEEERQRGNFPDRFSGHQFPNYSSELNVNALLLGDSALYLCASSRDSPNTGELFFGEGSRLTVL.

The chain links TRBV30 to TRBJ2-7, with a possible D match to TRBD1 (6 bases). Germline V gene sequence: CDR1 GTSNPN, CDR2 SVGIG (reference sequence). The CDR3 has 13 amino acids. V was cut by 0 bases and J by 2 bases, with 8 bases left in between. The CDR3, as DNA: TGTGCCTGGAGTGTGGGGGACACCTACGAGCAGTACTTC. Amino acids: CAWSVGDTYEQYF.

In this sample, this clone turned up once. CDR3 sequence (DNA): TGTGCCAGCAGTGAATTAGTGACCGGCGGTAACCAAGAGACCCAGTACTTC. The encoded protein is CASSELVTGGNQETQYF. The V gene is TRBV25-1, the J gene TRBJ2-5, with no clear D. V dropped 1 base and J dropped 0 bases, with 15 bases sitting between them. Germline V gene data show CDR1 as MGHDK and CDR2 as SYGVNS. CDR3 length: 17 amino acids.

The CDR3 DNA sequence: TGCGCCAGCAGCCCGACCCGTCTGAACACTGAAGCTTTCTTT. Protein sequence: CASSPTRLNTEAFF. V usage is TRBV4-1 and J usage is TRBJ1-1; no firm D call. This CDR3 is built from 14 residues. The germline V gene has CDR1 MGHRA and CDR2 YSYEKL. V lost 4 bases and J lost 0, with 9 bases in between.

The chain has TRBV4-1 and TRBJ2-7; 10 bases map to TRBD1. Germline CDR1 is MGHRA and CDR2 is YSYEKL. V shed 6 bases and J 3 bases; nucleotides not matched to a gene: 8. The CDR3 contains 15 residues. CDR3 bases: TGCGCCAGCAGACGTGCCGGGACAGGGGACTACGAGCAGTACTTC. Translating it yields CASRRAGTGDYEQYF.

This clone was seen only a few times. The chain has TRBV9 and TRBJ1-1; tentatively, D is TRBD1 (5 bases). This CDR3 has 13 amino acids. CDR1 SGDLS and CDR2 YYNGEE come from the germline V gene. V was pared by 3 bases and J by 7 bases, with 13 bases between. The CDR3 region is CASSGGGANEAFF. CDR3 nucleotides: TGTGCCAGCAGCGGGGGAGGGGCGAATGAAGCTTTCTTT.

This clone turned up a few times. The CDR3 bases are TGCGCCAGCAGTCCGCCAGTCCTTTATAGCAATCAGCCCCAGCATTTT. It specifies CASSPPVLYSNQPQHF. The chain combines TRBV23-1 with TRBJ1-5; D is unclear. TRBV23-1 is an ORF; its function is uncertain. V dropped 4 bases and J dropped 0 bases, with 13 bases sitting between them. The CDR3 is 16 amino acids.

The CDR3 DNA reads TGTGCCAGCAGCCCCCTTGGCGGGGGATCGAACATTCAGTACTTC. It yields the protein CASSPLGGGSNIQYF. J is TRBJ2-4 and V is TRBV7-3; 7 bases match TRBD2. V shed 5 bases, J shed 7 bases, and the junction held 11 bases outside the gene matches. This CDR3 is 15 amino acids long. CDR1 and CDR2 (germline): SGHTA, FQGTGA. Supplemented by reference TRBV7-3 and TRBJ2-4, the full variable domain reads GAGVSQTPSNKVTEKGKYVELRCDPISGHTALYWYRQSLGQGPEFLIYFQGTGAADDSGLPNDRFFAVRPEGSVSTLKIQRTERGDSAVYLCASSPLGGGSNIQYFGAGTRLSVL.

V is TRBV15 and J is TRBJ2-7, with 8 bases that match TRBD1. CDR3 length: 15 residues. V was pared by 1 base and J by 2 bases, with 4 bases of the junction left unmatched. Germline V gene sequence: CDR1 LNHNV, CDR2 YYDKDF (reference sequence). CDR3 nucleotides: TGTGCCACCAGCAGAGGGACAGGGAACACCTACGAGCAGTACTTC. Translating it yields CATSRGTGNTYEQYF.

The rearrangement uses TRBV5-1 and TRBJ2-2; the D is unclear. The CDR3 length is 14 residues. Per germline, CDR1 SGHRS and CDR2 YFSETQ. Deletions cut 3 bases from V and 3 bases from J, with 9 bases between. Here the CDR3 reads CASSYQYYTGELFF. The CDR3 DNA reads TGCGCCAGCAGCTACCAGTATTACACCGGGGAGCTGTTTTTT.